This T cell receptor beta chain was sequenced in a study of cytomegalovirus exposure and HLA in healthy donors (dated by TCRdb to between 2016 and 2019). Notes on the research overall: According to an earlier analysis of several hundred of the donors, some 180 million T cells yielded 100 million or so unique TCR beta sequences and more than 250 Gb of sequence data. Roughly 290 gigabases of sequencing data and about 92 million unique TCR sequences made up an early release that covered under 750 HLA-typed donors. Among the roughly 400 genotyped donors, around 81% belonged to the genetic ancestry cluster associated with self-reported Caucasian donors. The study was designed to test whether signatures of past pathogen exposure could be identified by cataloging public T cell receptors. The study used immunosequencing to profile the T cell repertoires of approximately 650 subjects and linked those repertoires to cytomegalovirus serostatus. Along with the roughly 710-subject first cohort, a separate validation cohort of more than 90 different subjects was used. To predict cytomegalovirus infection status, the study brought together high-throughput TCR immunosequencing, statistical association of individual TCRs with disease status, and machine learning. A later analysis re-examined previously published TCR beta repertoires from roughly 720 donors and added high-resolution HLA genotyping to investigate patterns of TCR occurrence. The later analysis used no new phenotypic data to find candidate immune exposures, relying instead on TCR beta sequences and their occurrence across donors. An earlier analysis of fewer than 750 of the donors used high-throughput TCR beta sequencing to judge whether each TCR beta V gene segment behaved as functional or pseudogenic. Donor age, sex, ethnicity and CMV serostatus were compiled alongside the repertoire data. Genome-wide SNP genotypes for about 60% of the 666 donors were used in a later genetic analysis, which treated that subset as a discovery cohort. All discovery cohort repertoires had been generated using a single sequencing platform. Both class I and class II loci were covered by HLA typing, at four-digit resolution. Typing coverage differed by locus: A, B, C, DRB1 and DQB1 were typed in roughly 620-630 donors, DQA1 in approximately 520, DPA1 in 600 to 610, and DPB1 in roughly 450. Because of strong linkage in the cohort, roughly five DR-DQ haplotypes were treated as single units for association and clustering. On average, roughly 200,000 unique TCR beta nucleotide sequences were sequenced per donor among 300 to 500 genotyped donors of the cohort, with roughly 19% of those sequences being non-productive. On the study overall, not on this receptor specifically: A further reported finding was that TCR beta sequences accurately predicted the HLA-A and HLA-B alleles for most subjects in the first cohort. Broadly in line with IMGT annotations, most TCR beta V segments showed up in productive rearrangements about 87% or about 30% of the time in an earlier analysis of some 590 of the donors. Because some donors lacked HLA typing at each locus, the association tests relied only on the typed subset. Only TCR beta chains were sequenced in this cohort, and the absence of alpha or paired-chain data limited detectable features. The study gave a list of 150 to 200 TCR beta chains associated with cytomegalovirus. Specific HLA alleles were associated with 18,000 or so TCR beta sequences at a false discovery rate of 0.05 in a later analysis. According to a later analysis, most CMV-associated TCR beta chains appeared to be HLA-restricted, and the HLA associations seemed to be driven largely by CMV exposure. According to a later analysis, parvovirus B19, influenza, CMV and Epstein-Barr virus appeared linked to several top co-occurrence clusters. According to the authors, the approach could potentially be generalized to other disease states and immunological phenotypes. The presence/absence analyses assumed that sequencing depth was roughly uniform across donors, and that assumption may not be true. The 87-base-pair reads could not distinguish some IMGT-functional V segments, including TRBV6-2 and TRBV6-3, so those segments were excluded. Correlated functional status among segregating V segments might reflect linkage disequilibrium, but an unknown experimental factor could not be ruled out. The sequencing pipeline was judged likely to have produced a cluster of highly shared sequence variants as a technical artifact. In a later analysis, the rate of TCR association differed among HLA loci, with DRB1 alleles having the most associated TCRs and HLA-C alleles having the fewest. Strong co-occurrence of HLA alleles, especially DR and DQ, made assigning TCR associations to individual alleles difficult. An association between a missense DCLRE1C variant and V-gene and J-gene trimming of TCR beta chains was found in a later genetic analysis and replicated in an independent cohort. Three of the identified cytomegalovirus-associated TCR beta chains were confirmed in vitro to be specific for cytomegalovirus antigens. Most TCR sequences were observed very rarely across donors, whereas some public TCRs were present in many individuals. Compared with the roughly 600-donor mean, donors in an Asian-associated ancestry cluster had fewer N-insertions in productive TCRs, according to a later genetic analysis. In a later analysis, HLA-associated TCR beta chains were found to be more clonally expanded and to have lower generation probabilities than equally common non-associated chains. Immune exposure information for the cohort was limited to CMV serostatus. Cytomegalovirus status was reported to be diagnosed by the classifier with high specificity and sensitivity in both the original and validation cohorts. Over 15 rarely observed V segments, including chromosome 9 orphons, were excluded from the earlier analysis of a few hundred of the donors because counts were too low.

From the germline V gene (reference sequence), CDR1 is SEHNR and CDR2 is FQNEAQ. Reading from cysteine to phenylalanine, the CDR3 counts 13 amino acids. This entry keeps only the CDR3 DNA: 39 bases, framed from base 1. V lost 1 base and J lost 1 base; the stretch between them is 4 bases long. To note about this clone: It has no known antigen specificity. The input lacks base qualities; no much larger clone sits a single base away.

Library prep was done by the immunoSEQ multiplex PCR assay. A mixture of 60 forward primers for TCR Vbeta segments and 13 reverse primers for TCR Jbeta segments was used in the multiplex PCR. A multiplex PCR assay on genomic DNA amplified the CDR3 region of rearranged TCR beta genes. The amplified TCR beta libraries were sequenced on the Illumina HiSeq System as 87-base-pair reads. Under the source paper's analysis protocol: In a later analysis, some 80 million unique TCR beta chains were counted across the roughly 610 repertoires, and some 10 million of these chains were shared by at least two donors. Raw reads were error-corrected and collapsed into unique sequences by a nearest-neighbor algorithm in which closely related sequences were merged to remove PCR and sequencing errors. Alignment of CDR3 sequences to IMGT reference sequences was used to assign V, D and J gene segments. Each retained sequence needed at least a six-nucleotide match to both a V gene segment and a J gene segment. Rearrangements were called productive when the CDR3 lacked stop codons and stayed in frame with V and J; all others were non-productive. CDR3 was defined by IMGT convention, running from the second conserved V-encoded cysteine to the conserved J-encoded phenylalanine. The earlier analysis of around 640 of the donors excluded sequences that lacked an unambiguous match to a single V gene segment. An earlier analysis of some 500 of the donors classified V segments as functional when productive rearrangements were above 56.7% and as segregating when the standard deviation between donors was above 5%. A statistical classification framework was built to diagnose cytomegalovirus status from the catalog of TCR beta chain sequences. In a later analysis, V and J genes were assigned by comparing TCR nucleotide sequences against IMGT/GENE-DB human TR gene sequences. In a later analysis, CDR3 sequences and most-parsimonious VDJ recombination scenarios were assigned using the TCRdist pipeline. In a later analysis, every TCR beta chain was defined by the combination of its CDR3 amino acid sequence and its V-gene family, and reads without a unique V-gene family were dropped. A later analysis removed several hundred highly shared, low-generation-probability nucleotide sequences to deal with suspected cross-contamination and a sequencing artifact. A later analysis calculated a clonal expansion index for each public chain from normalized within-repertoire ranks of inferred template counts. In a later analysis, generation probabilities were computed with a VDJ recombination model fitted to out-of-frame rearrangements, and the resulting probabilities were checked against IGoR. In a later analysis, TCR-TCR, TCR-HLA and TCR-CMV co-occurrence was scored with hypergeometric tests, and a repertoire-size bias correction was applied to TCR pairs. False discovery rates were estimated in a later analysis by permuting HLA or CMV assignments 20 times. In a later analysis, co-occurring TCRs were grouped using DBSCAN, and TCRdist sequence similarity was added for clustering within HLA-allele-positive subsets. Co-occurrence clustering excluded repertoires with fewer than 30,000 or more than 120,000 public chains, plus five with anomalous nucleotide sharing. Entries here come from immuneACCESS through TCRdb and include only in-frame sequences with V and J called. Some clones fail to appear in such tables; in the studies checked, an unresolved V gene covers under half of the shortfall, and the cause of the remainder is unknown. The DNA was the basis for D and trimming; V, J and clone size are from that table. The sample table records 95,000 to 150,000 clones; around 85% of these occur just once. Clones ranked in the top ten supply roughly 4.1% of the sample.

The cohort was made up of roughly 670 healthy bone marrow donors. Cohort members were all nominally healthy when sampled, although unrecorded immune exposures were likely present. The donor was CMV seropositive and belonged to the group of 250 to 300 seropositive cohort members. A peripheral blood sample was provided by each donor, and peripheral blood mononuclear cells were used for TCR beta sequencing. Genomic DNA was extracted from the blood cell samples with the Qiagen DNeasy Blood Extraction Kit. Material for sequencing was PBMCs. The chain is made from TRBV7-9 and TRBJ1-1; the D gene is not confidently resolved. The origin of this receptor is a man aged 18 to 30 in good health and CMV-seropositive. The CDR3 is CASSLGRNTEAFF. The sequenced DNA: TGTGCCAGCAGCTTAGGTAGGAACACTGAAGCTTTCTTT.